This T cell receptor beta chain derives from a study of identical twins. General study points: The conclusions drew on cross-sectional statistical analysis instead of tracking the same donors.

One entry per CDR3 protein results from TCRdb running MiXCR on the 5' RACE reads. Among hundreds of thousands of distinct CDR3 sequences listed, under 9% were seen once. With regard to this clonotype: The antigen is undetermined.

This CDR3 has 13 residues. Germline lookup yields CDR1 MDHEN and CDR2 SYDVKM. The V gene lost 3 bases and the J gene lost 4 bases, with 10 bases spanning the gap. The sample was also linked to a second study, of yellow fever vaccine responses in identical twins.

The chain carries TRBV28 and TRBJ2-7; unclear D gene. Sequenced input: memory (CD45RO+) T cells sorted from blood. The sequence came from a woman aged 18-30 years in good health. CDR3 sequence reads: CASSLRTRYEQYF. The CDR3 DNA reads TGTGCCAGCAGTTTGCGGACCCGATACGAGCAGTACTTC.